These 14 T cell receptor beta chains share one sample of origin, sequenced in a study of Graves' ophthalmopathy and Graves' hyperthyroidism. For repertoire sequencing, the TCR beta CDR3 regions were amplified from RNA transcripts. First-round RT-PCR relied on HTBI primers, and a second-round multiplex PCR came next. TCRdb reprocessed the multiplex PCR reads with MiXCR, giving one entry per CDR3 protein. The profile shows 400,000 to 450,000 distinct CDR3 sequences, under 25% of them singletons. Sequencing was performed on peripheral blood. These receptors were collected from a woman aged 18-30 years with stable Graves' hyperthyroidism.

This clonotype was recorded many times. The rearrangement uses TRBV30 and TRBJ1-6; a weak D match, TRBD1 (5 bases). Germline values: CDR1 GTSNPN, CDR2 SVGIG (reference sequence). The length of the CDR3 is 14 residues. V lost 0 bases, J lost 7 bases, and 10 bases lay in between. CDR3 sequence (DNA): TGTGCCTGGAGTGTAGGGGCAGGAAATTCACCCCTCCACTTT. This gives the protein CAWSVGAGNSPLHF.

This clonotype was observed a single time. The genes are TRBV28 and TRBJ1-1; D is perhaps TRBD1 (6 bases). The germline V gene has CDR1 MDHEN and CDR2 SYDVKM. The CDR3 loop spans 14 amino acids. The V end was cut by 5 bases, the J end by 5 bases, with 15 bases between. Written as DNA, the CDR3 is TGTGCCAGCAGTCCTACGGGACAAAAAACTGAAGCTTTCTTT. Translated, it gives CASSPTGQKTEAFF. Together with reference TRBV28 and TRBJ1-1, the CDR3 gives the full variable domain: DVKVTQSSRYLVKRTGEKVFLECVQDMDHENMFWYRQDPGLGLRLIYFSYDVKMKEKGDIPEGYSVSREKKERFSLILESASTNQTSMYLCASSPTGQKTEAFFGQGTRLTVV.

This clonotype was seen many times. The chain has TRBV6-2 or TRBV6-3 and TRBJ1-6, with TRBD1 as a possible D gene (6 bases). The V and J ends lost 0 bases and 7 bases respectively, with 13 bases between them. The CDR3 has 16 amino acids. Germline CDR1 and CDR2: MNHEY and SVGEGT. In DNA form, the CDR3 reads TGTGCCAGCAGTTACTCATGGGGGCGACGGAATTCACCCCTCCACTTT. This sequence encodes CASSYSWGRRNSPLHF.

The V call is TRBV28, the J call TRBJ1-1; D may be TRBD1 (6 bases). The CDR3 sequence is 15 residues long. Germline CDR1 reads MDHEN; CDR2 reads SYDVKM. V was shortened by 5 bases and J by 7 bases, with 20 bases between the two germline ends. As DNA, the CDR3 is TGTGCCAGCAGTATCCCCGCCAGGGGAGTTAATGAAGCTTTCTTT. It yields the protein CASSIPARGVNEAFF. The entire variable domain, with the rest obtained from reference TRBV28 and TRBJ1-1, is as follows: DVKVTQSSRYLVKRTGEKVFLECVQDMDHENMFWYRQDPGLGLRLIYFSYDVKMKEKGDIPEGYSVSREKKERFSLILESASTNQTSMYLCASSIPARGVNEAFFGQGTRLTVV.

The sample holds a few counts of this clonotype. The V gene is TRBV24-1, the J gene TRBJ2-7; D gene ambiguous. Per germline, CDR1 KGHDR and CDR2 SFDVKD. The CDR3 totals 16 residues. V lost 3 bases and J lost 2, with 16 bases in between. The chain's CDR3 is CATSDAQLRTTYEQYF. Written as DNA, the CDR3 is TGTGCCACCAGTGATGCACAGCTCCGAACAACCTACGAGCAGTACTTC.

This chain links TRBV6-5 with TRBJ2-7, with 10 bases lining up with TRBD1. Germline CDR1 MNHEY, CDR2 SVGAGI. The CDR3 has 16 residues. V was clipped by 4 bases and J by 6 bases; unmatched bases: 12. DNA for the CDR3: TGTGCCAGCAGTTTAGGGGGACAGGGGTCTCGCGTCGAGCAGTACTTC. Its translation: CASSLGGQGSRVEQYF.

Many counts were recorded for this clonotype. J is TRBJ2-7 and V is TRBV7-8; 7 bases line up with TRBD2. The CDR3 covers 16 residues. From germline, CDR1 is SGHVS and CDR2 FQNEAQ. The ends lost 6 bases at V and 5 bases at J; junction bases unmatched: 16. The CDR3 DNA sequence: TGTGCCAGCAGTCCTCTCGGTGTCGGGGGGATGAACGAGCAGTACTTC. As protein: CASSPLGVGGMNEQYF.

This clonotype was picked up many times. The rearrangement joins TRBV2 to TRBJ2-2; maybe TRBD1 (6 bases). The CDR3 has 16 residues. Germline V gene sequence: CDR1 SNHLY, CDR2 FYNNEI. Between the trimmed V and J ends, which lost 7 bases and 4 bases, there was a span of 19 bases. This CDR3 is CASNVLDRTGTGELFF. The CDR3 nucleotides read TGTGCCAGCAACGTTCTAGACAGGACCGGCACCGGGGAGCTGTTTTTT.

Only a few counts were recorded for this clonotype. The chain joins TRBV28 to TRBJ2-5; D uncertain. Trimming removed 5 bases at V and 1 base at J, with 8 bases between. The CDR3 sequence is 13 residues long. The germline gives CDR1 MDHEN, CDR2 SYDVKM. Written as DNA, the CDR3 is TGTGCCAGCAGTGGCGTCGTCCAAGAGACCCAGTACTTC. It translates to CASSGVVQETQYF. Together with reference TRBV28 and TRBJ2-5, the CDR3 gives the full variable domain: DVKVTQSSRYLVKRTGEKVFLECVQDMDHENMFWYRQDPGLGLRLIYFSYDVKMKEKGDIPEGYSVSREKKERFSLILESASTNQTSMYLCASSGVVQETQYFGPGTRLLVL.

CDR3 amino acids: CASQHSRGAYEQYF. The DNA of the CDR3 is TGTGCCAGCCAACATTCGCGGGGGGCCTACGAGCAGTACTTC. The rearrangement links TRBV19 to TRBJ2-7; 8 bases agree with TRBD2. CDR3 size: 14 residues. The junction had 9 bases not matched to a gene; V was cut back by 9 bases and J by 2 bases. The germline CDR1 and CDR2 sequences are LNHDA and SQIVND (reference sequence). Full variable domain (rest looked up from reference TRBV19 and TRBJ2-7): DGGITQSPKYLFRKEGQNVTLSCEQNLNHDAMYWYRQDPGQGLRLIYYSQIVNDFQKGDIAEGYSVSREKKESFPLTVTSAQKNPTAFYLCASQHSRGAYEQYFGPGTRLTVT.

The CDR3 is CASSAGQVAYF. DNA for the CDR3: TGTGCCAGCAGCGCCGGACAGGTGGCGTACTTC. The chain recombines TRBV7-2 with TRBJ2-7; 7 nucleotides line up with TRBD1. Germline values: CDR1 SGHTA, CDR2 FQGNSA. CDR3 size: 11 residues. V trimming: 5 bases; J trimming: 12 bases; junction bases outside the gene matches: 7.

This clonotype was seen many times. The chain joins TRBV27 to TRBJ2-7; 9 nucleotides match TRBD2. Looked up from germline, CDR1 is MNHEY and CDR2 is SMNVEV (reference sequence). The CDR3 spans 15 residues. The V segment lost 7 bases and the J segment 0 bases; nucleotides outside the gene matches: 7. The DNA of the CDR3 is TGTGCCAGCACCAAGCTGCGGGAGGGCTCCTACGAGCAGTACTTC. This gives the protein CASTKLREGSYEQYF.

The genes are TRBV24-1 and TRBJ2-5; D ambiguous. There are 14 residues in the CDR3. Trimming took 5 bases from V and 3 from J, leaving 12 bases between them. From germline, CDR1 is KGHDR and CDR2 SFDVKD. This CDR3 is CATSVGGSEETQYF. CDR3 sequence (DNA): TGTGCCACCAGTGTTGGTGGCAGTGAAGAGACCCAGTACTTC.

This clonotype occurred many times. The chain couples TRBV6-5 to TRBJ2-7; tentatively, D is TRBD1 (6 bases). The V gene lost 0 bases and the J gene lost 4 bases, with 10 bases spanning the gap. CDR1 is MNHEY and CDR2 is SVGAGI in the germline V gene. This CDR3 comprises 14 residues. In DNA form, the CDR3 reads TGTGCCAGCAGTTACTCGACAGGAGAGTACGAGCAGTACTTC. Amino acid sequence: CASSYSTGEYEQYF.